This T cell receptor (beta chain) comes out of a study of blood T cell repertoires in COVID-19. Assignments of participants to cohorts depended upon their own reported clinical history. CDR3 length equals 13 residues. Trimming took off 4 bases at V and 7 bases at J, with 11 bases between the two ends. Germline CDR1 and CDR2: KGHSH and LQKENI. Clones were read by immunoSEQ multiplex PCR, and TCRdb kept only the in-frame ones, dropping some. The sample lists just over 250,000 clones, about 86% occurring once. Sequenced sample: PBMCs or T cells enriched from blood (not recorded which). The sequence was obtained from a man aged 25-45 years with acute COVID-19. This chain uses TRBV18 with TRBJ1-5, with D perhaps matching TRBD1 (5 bases). The CDR3 DNA follows: TGTGCCAGCTCACAAGACAGTTTCCAGCCCCAGCATTTT. Protein sequence: CASSQDSFQPQHF. The variable domain in full, completed from reference TRBV18 and TRBJ1-5, reads NAGVMQNPRHLVRRRGQEARLRCSPMKGHSHVYWYRQLPEEGLKFMVYLQKENIIDESGMPKERFSAEFPKEGPSILRIQQVVRGDSAAYFCASSQDSFQPQHFGDGTRLSIL.